The entry that follows covers one TCR beta chain sequence. The treatment: randomized to nivolumab then ipilimumab (arm A) or the reverse (arm B). Live CD3+CD8+ CD19− CD56− cells were sorted from PBMCs. The data were produced by immunoSEQ multiplex PCR, yet TCRdb's version contains in-frame clones alone and is incomplete. The repertoire consists of approximately 21,000 clones, with roughly four fifths occurring once and the leading ten covering approximately 10%. V gave up 1 base and J gave up 7 bases; unmatched junction bases: 12. The CDR3 is 17 amino acids. The germline V gene has CDR1 SGHDN and CDR2 FVKESK. These data come from a study of sequential checkpoint blockade in melanoma. Study information: After both sequences, patients received maintenance nivolumab.

The chain uses TRBV14 and TRBJ2-2, with TRBD2 matching over 7 bases. This specimen consisted of CD8+ T cells sorted from blood (inferred from file names), obtained from a patient given nivolumab and ipilimumab in sequence. This TCR came from a human donor with melanoma. Here the CDR3 DNA reads TGTGCCAGCAGCCAAGTTTACCAGCGGGACGGGAGCGGGGAGCTGTTTTTT. Its protein product is CASSQVYQRDGSGELFF. The variable domain in full, with the rest retrieved from reference TRBV14 and TRBJ2-2, is EAGVTQFPSHSVIEKGQTVTLRCDPISGHDNLYWYRRVMGKEIKFLLHFVKESKQDESGMPNNRFLAERTGGTYSTLKVQPAELEDSGVYFCASSQVYQRDGSGELFFGEGSRLTVL.